The 20 T cell receptor beta chains below were found in one sample sequenced in a study of blood T cells in healthy people across ages. Primed by a sample-barcoded 5' primer and a J-beta primer mix, a second PCR proceeded for roughly 6 to 12 cycles. Each CDR3 protein gets one entry after TCRdb re-called the 5' RACE reads with MiXCR. The table has 850,000 to 950,000 distinct CDR3 sequences, roughly 26% seen once. The sample comprised blood. The receptor source for this set is a woman aged 80 or over in good health.

This clonotype turned up a few times. A single base separates this from a much larger clone, so it may be a read error. This chain links TRBV10-3 with TRBJ2-3; tentatively, D is TRBD1 or TRBD2 (5 bases each). CDR3 length: 15 residues. V was cut by 4 bases and J by 2 bases, with 13 bases left in between. Germline assignment: CDR1 ENHRY and CDR2 SYGVKD. The CDR3, as DNA: TGTGCCATCAGTGCTCCGGGACGCAACACAGATACGCAGTATTTT. Its translation is CAISAPGRNTDTQYF.

Comments on this clonotype: A read error is possible here, since a much larger clone lies one base away. The genes are TRBV20-1 and TRBJ2-1; 9 bases fit TRBD2. The CDR3 totals 17 residues. The germline CDR1 and CDR2 sequences are DFQATT and SNEGSKA (reference sequence). The CDR3 loop reads CSARDLGSGGVYNEQVF. CDR3 nucleotides: TGCAGTGCTCGAGATCTCGGTAGCGGGGGAGTCTACAATGAGCAGGTCTTC.

The CDR3 coding sequence is TGTGCCAGCAGCTGGTATGCTAGCGGCAACAATGAGCAGTTCTTC. Translating it yields CASSWYASGNNEQFF. The V call is TRBV5-5, the J call TRBJ2-1, with TRBD2 matching 7 bases. The trim removed 3 bases at V and 5 bases at J, leaving 8 bases unmatched. In germline, CDR1 is SGHKS, CDR2 YYEKEE (reference sequence). The CDR3 runs 15 residues.

The J gene is TRBJ2-7, the V gene TRBV3-1; 13 bases align to TRBD2. V shed 2 bases and J 7 bases; nucleotides not matched to a gene: 8. The CDR3 runs to 16 residues. CDR1 is LGHDT, CDR2 YNNKEL, per germline (reference sequence). This CDR3 reads CASSQRGLAGSGEQYF. The CDR3 bases are TGTGCCAGCAGCCAAAGGGGACTAGCGGGGTCGGGGGAGCAGTACTTC.

This clonotype has more than one count but fewer than ten. V and J are TRBV25-1 and TRBJ2-3; D ambiguous. Trimming removed 4 bases at V and 4 bases at J, with 18 bases between. The CDR3 is 16 residues long. Germline CDR1 MGHDK, CDR2 SYGVNS. In DNA form, the CDR3 reads TGTGCCAGCAGTGGATCGAATAAGGTTTTCGCAGATACGCAGTATTTT. This sequence encodes CASSGSNKVFADTQYF.

This clonotype was observed at least ten times. The rearrangement links TRBV7-9 to TRBJ2-3, with TRBD1 matching over 7 bases. This CDR3 contains 14 residues. The trim removed 8 bases at V and 2 bases at J, leaving 7 bases unmatched. Per the germline V gene, CDR1 is SEHNR and CDR2 is FQNEAQ (reference sequence). CDR3 loop: CASLKGQITDTQYF. The CDR3 DNA reads as TGTGCCAGCTTGAAGGGACAGATCACAGATACGCAGTATTTT.

This clonotype appeared a few times. A much larger clone sits a single nucleotide away, making a read error possible. The rearrangement uses TRBV6-5 and TRBJ2-5; 7 bases line up with TRBD1. CDR1 is MNHEY and CDR2 is SVGAGI in the germline V gene. Trimming took 5 bases from V and 11 from J; bases not matched to a gene: 17. The CDR3 length is 15 residues. CDR3 in amino acids: CASSPRPDRVNEQYF. In DNA form, the CDR3 reads TGTGCCAGCAGTCCCCGTCCAGACAGGGTAAATGAGCAGTACTTC.

V is TRBV6-2 or TRBV6-3 and J is TRBJ1-1; D is unresolved. Trimming left V 8 bases short and J 6 bases short, with 13 bases between. Germline assignment: CDR1 MNHEY and CDR2 SVGEGT. The CDR3 sequence is 12 residues long. CDR3 loop: CASRLGGAEAFF. The CDR3 nucleotides read TGTGCCAGCCGATTAGGAGGCGCTGAAGCTTTCTTT.

This clonotype appeared many times. This chain uses TRBV5-5 with TRBJ1-6, with D perhaps TRBD1 (6 bases). Trimming left V 4 bases short and J 10 bases short, with 15 bases between. Germline loops: CDR1 SGHKS, CDR2 YYEKEE (reference sequence). The CDR3 sequence is 14 residues long. CDR3 residues: CASSPRDTRSPLHF. In DNA form, the CDR3 reads TGTGCCAGCAGCCCTAGGGACACCCGCTCACCCCTCCACTTT.

For this clonotype: Possible read error: a much larger clone is one base away. The chain recombines TRBV12-3 or TRBV12-4 with TRBJ1-2; D is unresolved. The CDR3 consists of 14 residues. V lost 3 bases and J lost 5, with 13 bases in between. The CDR3 loop is CASSLGGISYGYTF. The CDR3 DNA reads TGTGCCAGCAGTTTGGGAGGGATCTCGTATGGCTACACCTTC.

The sample holds many counts of this clonotype. V usage is TRBV7-9 and J usage is TRBJ2-3, with 11 bases aligning to TRBD2. Per germline, CDR1 SEHNR and CDR2 FQNEAQ (reference sequence). The CDR3 covers 13 residues. Germline trimming cut 10 bases from V and 4 bases from J; bases unmatched to any gene: 4. The CDR3 loop is CATRLAGSDTQYF. CDR3 coding DNA: TGTGCCACAAGACTAGCGGGATCAGATACGCAGTATTTT.

This clonotype was counted ten times or more. The chain joins TRBV6-2 or TRBV6-3 to TRBJ2-7, with 8 nucleotides matching TRBD1. Looked up from germline, CDR1 is MNHEY and CDR2 is SVGEGT. The CDR3 consists of 15 residues. Losses at the gene ends were 7 bases for V and 3 bases for J; bases not matched to a gene: 11. The CDR3 loop reads CASTTGSGGSYEQYF. CDR3 nucleotide sequence: TGTGCCAGCACCACAGGGTCAGGGGGCAGCTACGAGCAGTACTTC.

This clonotype has only a few counts. V gene TRBV11-2 combines with J gene TRBJ2-5; D unresolved. Per germline, CDR1 SGHAT and CDR2 FQNNGV. The CDR3 runs to 15 residues. Trimming pared 5 bases from V and 11 bases from J, leaving 24 bases between. CDR3 protein: CASSPLPLAYNEQYF. The DNA of the CDR3 is TGTGCCAGCAGCCCTCTCCCTTTAGCCTACAATGAGCAGTACTTC.

At least ten counts were recorded for this clonotype. This chain joins TRBV7-2 and TRBJ1-1; no clear D. Germline loops: CDR1 SGHTA, CDR2 FQGNSA. The length of the CDR3 is 13 residues. The V gene lost 1 base and the J gene lost 10 bases, with 13 bases spanning the gap. The CDR3 protein is CASSLDGRTGAFF. In DNA, the CDR3 is TGTGCCAGCAGCTTAGATGGGAGGACGGGAGCTTTCTTT.

About this clonotype: A much larger clone lies a single base off, so this may be a read error. CDR3 DNA sequence: TGTACCAGCAGGGGGACTGGAGGCCAAGAGACCCAGTACTTC. Its translation is CTSRGTGGQETQYF. The chain joins TRBV6-6 to TRBJ2-5; the D gene is possibly TRBD1 (7 bases). From germline, CDR1 is MNHNY and CDR2 SVGAGI (reference sequence). This CDR3 is 14 amino acids long.

Turning to this clonotype: With a much larger clone just one base away, this may be a read error. This rearrangement joins TRBV7-2 to TRBJ2-1; D is possibly TRBD1 (5 bases). The CDR3 extends over 12 amino acids. Looked up from germline, CDR1 is SGHTA and CDR2 is FQGNSA. The V gene lost 3 bases and the J gene lost 13 bases, with 13 bases spanning the gap. CDR3 sequence: CASSFYDGAQFF. In DNA, the CDR3 is TGTGCCAGCAGCTTTTACGATGGGGCCCAGTTCTTC. The full variable domain, completed using reference TRBV7-2 and TRBJ2-1, is GAGVSQSPSNKVTEKGKDVELRCDPISGHTALYWYRQSLGQGLEFLIYFQGNSAPDKSGLPSDRFSAERTGGSVSTLTIQRTQQEDSAVYLCASSFYDGAQFFGPGTRLTVL.

This clonotype was seen many times. The chain couples TRBV5-1 to TRBJ2-7; the D is unclear. The CDR3 has 11 residues. Between the trimmed V and J ends, which lost 4 bases and 3 bases, there was a span of 5 bases. Germline lookup yields CDR1 SGHRS and CDR2 YFSETQ. As DNA, the CDR3 is TGCGCCAGCAGCAACATCTACGAGCAGTACTTC. Its translation is CASSNIYEQYF.

To note about this clonotype: With a much larger clone just one base away, this may be a read error. This CDR3 fails to terminate in the conserved phenylalanine or tryptophan, so it likely reflects a read error. The rearrangement uses TRBV14 and TRBJ2-3, with a possible D match to TRBD2 (5 bases). The CDR3 has 16 amino acids. Trimming pared 4 bases from V and 3 bases from J, leaving 17 bases between. CDR1 is SGHDN, CDR2 FVKESK, per germline. CDR3 nucleotides: TGTGCCAGCAGCCCCTTGGGAGCGGTGCAAACAGATACGCAGTATTGT. Translated, it gives CASSPLGAVQTDTQYC.

Concerning this clonotype: Just one base apart from a much larger clone, this may be a read error. J is TRBJ2-7 and V is TRBV5-1; 12 bases agree with TRBD1. This CDR3 region has 16 residues. Trimming at V came to 0 bases and at J to 7 bases, leaving 8 bases not matched to a gene. Germline V lookup: CDR1 SGHRS, CDR2 YFSETQ. CDR3 region: CASSLAGTGGWDEQYF. In DNA form, the CDR3 reads TGCGCCAGCAGCTTGGCCGGGACAGGGGGCTGGGATGAGCAGTACTTC.

This clonotype occurred a few times. This may come from a read error, since a much larger clone is one base off. This rearrangement joins TRBV7-9 to TRBJ2-6; 11 nucleotides agree with TRBD1. Germline V lookup: CDR1 SEHNR, CDR2 FQNEAQ (reference sequence). CDR3 length: 17 amino acids. CDR3 loop: CASSLEDRGRGANVRTF. The CDR3, as DNA: TGTGCCAGCAGCTTAGAGGACAGGGGGCGTGGGGCCAACGTCCGGACTTTC.